This TCR beta chain derives from a study of blood T cell repertoires in COVID-19 (dated by TCRdb to 2018 to 2021). Some background on the complete study: Collaborator samples came from the United States, Italy and Spain and covered acute and convalescent phases of COVID-19. The dataset comprised deeply sampled blood TCRbeta repertoires from subjects exposed to, actively infected with, or recovered from COVID-19. Where available, HLA class I and class II types were obtained from metadata supplied by the sample provider rather than from assay-based typing. The repertoires were released in a freely available public database intended as a resource for research on the immune response to SARS-CoV-2. The prospective study material was composed of cDNA or gDNA derived from T cells, B-cell-depleted T cells, or PBMCs. A de-identified subject ID, COVID-19 status, age in years and sex were almost always included in the sample metadata. The samples were drawn from two sources: the first 160 participants of the ongoing ImmuneRACE study, and 1,000 to 1,500 subjects contributed by 6 global collaborators. Results and caveats for the whole study, not just this receptor: How much clinical and demographic metadata was included differed by source and by participant, and the metadata was provided uncurated.

The CDR3 goes from the cysteine to the phenylalanine over 14 residues. The entry retains the CDR3 DNA only, 42 bases that are in frame from base 1. V is pruned by 1 base and J by 5 bases, leaving 4 bases of the junction without a gene match. As encoded in the germline V gene (reference sequence), CDR1 is LGHDT while CDR2 is YNNKEL. Each collaborating institution followed its own protocols to collect whole blood in K2EDTA tubes. For TCRbeta analysis, collaborators shipped samples as frozen whole blood, isolated PBMCs, or DNA extracted from either of those sample types. About this clone: No cognate antigen has been identified for it. The sample holds no much larger clone one base away, and base qualities are not on file.

TCRbeta CDR3 regions were amplified from genomic DNA by means of the immunoSEQ Assay, a bias-controlled multiplex PCR. Under the source paper's analysis protocol: Nucleated cell counts per sample were estimated from amplification of reference gene primers within the assay. Sequence reads were collapsed and filtered to measure the absolute abundance of every unique TCRbeta CDR3 rearrangement. Productive Simpson clonality was computed per sample as the square root of Simpson's diversity index over productive rearrangements. The table was pulled from immuneACCESS by TCRdb, which kept in-frame rearrangements only. Such tables lose some clones; where checked, under half of the loss comes from unresolved V genes, and the rest has no known cause. That table gives V, J and clone size, and the DNA gave D and trimming. Counted in this sample were some 82,000 clones; around 82% of them appeared once. 35% to 40% of the sample belongs to the ten largest clones.

Recombination connected TRBV3-1 (or the pseudogene TRBV3-2) to TRBJ2-7; 8 bases in the junction line up with TRBD1. The TCR was taken from a man older than 75 with active or convalescent COVID-19. The material sequenced was peripheral blood. The nucleotides read TGTGCCAGCAGCCAAGGACAGGGGTCCCACGAGCAGTACTTC. It translates to CASSQGQGSHEQYF.